Shown below are 32 T cell receptor beta chains from a single sample sequenced in a study of T cells in Graves' hyperthyroidism and ophthalmopathy. RNA transcripts were the template for amplifying TCR beta CDR3 regions. In the first-round RT-PCR of the TCR CDR3, the HTBI primer set was used. TCRdb called the multiplex PCR reads again in MiXCR, with one record for every CDR3 protein. The sample records a few hundred thousand distinct CDR3 sequences, roughly 50% being singletons. The material sequenced was peripheral blood or thyroid tissue (not recorded which). These receptors all come from a young woman with Graves' hyperthyroidism.

This clonotype was seen only a few times. The chain is built from TRBV5-6 and TRBJ1-1, with D possibly being TRBD1 (6 bases). With 9 bases removed from V and 0 bases from J, the gap between germline ends came to 12 bases. Germline lookup yields CDR1 SGHDT and CDR2 YYEEEE. The CDR3 consists of 13 residues. CDR3 DNA sequence: TGTGCCACCGGACAGTACATGAACACTGAAGCTTTCTTT. The encoded protein is CATGQYMNTEAFF.

Many counts were recorded for this clonotype. The V call is TRBV2, the J call TRBJ1-2, with D unclear. Germline CDR1 and CDR2: SNHLY and FYNNEI. The CDR3 is 12 amino acids. V dropped 6 bases and J dropped 0 bases, with 5 bases sitting between them. CDR3 residues: CASRAPNYGYTF. CDR3 nucleotide sequence: TGTGCCAGCAGAGCTCCTAACTATGGCTACACCTTC.

This clonotype was recorded a few times. The chain combines TRBV29-1 with TRBJ1-5; no clear D. The germline V gene encodes CDR1 SQVTM and CDR2 ANQGSEA. The CDR3 runs to 14 residues. The germline V and J ends were trimmed by 6 bases and 4 bases, with 16 bases remaining between them. The CDR3 DNA reads TGCAGCGTCGGATTCGGGGTCCCGAATCAGCCCCAGCATTTT. It translates to CSVGFGVPNQPQHF. Variable domain in full (rest from reference TRBV29-1 and TRBJ1-5): SAVISQKPSRDICQRGTSLTIQCQVDSQVTMMFWYRQQPGQSLTLIATANQGSEATYESGFVIDKFPISRPNLTFSTLTVSNMSPEDSSIYLCSVGFGVPNQPQHFGDGTRLSIL.

To note about this clonotype: This could be a read error, since a much larger clone is one nucleotide away. The chain is built from TRBV7-7 and TRBJ2-5; 7 positions match TRBD1. From germline, CDR1 is SSHAT and CDR2 FNYEAQ (reference sequence). The CDR3 runs to 15 residues. CDR3 residues: CASSPLQGPVETQYF. As DNA, the CDR3 is TGTGCTAGCAGCCCACTACAGGGGCCAGTGGAGACCCAGTACTTC.

In its sample, this clonotype was seen many times. The CDR3 reads CASRSPTETAFF. Here the CDR3 DNA reads TGTGCCAGCAGGTCCCCAACAGAAACGGCTTTCTTT. This sequence joins TRBV6-6 and TRBJ1-1; the D is unclear. Trimming left V 6 bases short and J 11 bases short, with 16 bases between. This CDR3 contains 12 residues. CDR1 MNHNY and CDR2 SVGAGI come from the germline V gene (reference sequence).

This clonotype was seen a handful of times. The chain is built from TRBV6-6 and TRBJ1-5; the D gene is possibly TRBD1 (5 bases). The germline gives CDR1 MNHNY, CDR2 SVGAGI (reference sequence). V gave up 7 bases and J gave up 6 bases, with 13 bases separating them. There are 13 residues in the CDR3. This chain's CDR3 is CASTQWGGQPQHF. The CDR3 DNA reads TGTGCCAGCACCCAGTGGGGGGGTCAGCCCCAGCATTTT.

The chain uses TRBV2 and TRBJ2-6; 11 bases align to TRBD1. Unmatched junction bases numbered 3, after V lost 6 bases and J lost 2 bases. The CDR3 spans 16 residues. Germline CDR1 reads SNHLY; CDR2 reads FYNNEI. The CDR3 reads CASSWTGGAGANVLTF. In DNA form, the CDR3 reads TGTGCCAGCAGCTGGACAGGGGGCGCTGGGGCCAACGTCCTGACTTTC.

A word on this clonotype: The conserved final phenylalanine or tryptophan is absent from the CDR3, which likely points to a read error. The CDR3 region has the DNA TGTGCCAGCAGTGAAAGGGACAGGGGTAATTCACCCCTCCACCTT. Its protein is CASSERDRGNSPLHL. The chain carries TRBV2 and TRBJ1-6; 10 bases map to TRBD1. Germline V gives CDR1 SNHLY, CDR2 FYNNEI. Trimming at V came to 2 bases and at J to 6 bases, leaving 1 base not matched to a gene. This CDR3 spans 15 amino acids.

The chain is built from TRBV2 and TRBJ2-5, with D maybe TRBD2 (6 bases). The V and J ends lost 0 bases and 2 bases respectively, with 7 bases between them. Germline V lookup: CDR1 SNHLY, CDR2 FYNNEI. CDR3 length equals 14 residues. The CDR3 region is CASSEAAGQETQYF. DNA for the CDR3: TGTGCCAGCAGTGAAGCTGCGGGGCAAGAGACCCAGTACTTC. Full variable domain (rest looked up from reference TRBV2 and TRBJ2-5): EPEVTQTPSHQVTQMGQEVILRCVPISNHLYFYWYRQILGQKVEFLVSFYNNEISEKSEIFDDQFSVERPDGSNFTLKIRSTKLEDSAMYFCASSEAAGQETQYFGPGTRLLVL.

This chain connects TRBV20-1 to TRBJ1-5; perhaps TRBD1 as D (6 bases). The V gene lost 1 base and the J gene lost 6 bases, with 10 bases spanning the gap. The CDR3 is 13 residues long. CDR1 and CDR2 (germline): DFQATT, SNEGSKA (reference sequence). CDR3 sequence reads: CSARAGAGQPQHF. CDR3 coding DNA: TGCAGTGCTAGAGCGGGGGCTGGTCAGCCCCAGCATTTT.

The chain has TRBV11-2 and TRBJ2-7; tentative D call: TRBD1 (6 bases). From germline, CDR1 is SGHAT and CDR2 FQNNGV. The CDR3 consists of 15 residues. V was trimmed by 5 bases and J by 3 bases, leaving 17 bases between them. The CDR3 DNA reads as TGTGCCAGCAGCCCGAAAACAGGGTTAGTCTACGAGCAGTACTTC. Encoded protein: CASSPKTGLVYEQYF. The variable domain in full, with the rest retrieved from reference TRBV11-2 and TRBJ2-7, is EAGVAQSPRYKIIEKRQSVAFWCNPISGHATLYWYQQILGQGPKLLIQFQNNGVVDDSQLPKDRFSAERLKGVDSTLKIQPAKLEDSAVYLCASSPKTGLVYEQYFGPGTRLTVT.

This clonotype was detected only a few times. The CDR3, as DNA: TGTGCCAGCAGCTTAACGGGGGCGGAGACCCAGTACTTC. As protein: CASSLTGAETQYF. This sequence joins TRBV7-2 and TRBJ2-5; D tentatively fits TRBD1 or TRBD2 (6 bases each). The V gene's germline CDR1 is SGHTA and CDR2 FQGNSA. V lost 2 bases and J 5 bases, leaving 9 bases between the germline ends. This CDR3 spans 13 amino acids.

The chain has TRBV12-3 or TRBV12-4 and TRBJ2-2, with 10 bases aligning to TRBD2. Trimming removed 6 bases from V and 6 bases from J; junction bases left unmatched: 7. The CDR3 is 15 residues long. The CDR3 is CASRPSGRAAGELFF. The CDR3 DNA follows: TGTGCCAGCAGGCCAAGCGGGAGGGCCGCCGGGGAGCTGTTTTTT.

In its sample, this clonotype was seen many times. V gene TRBV10-3 combines with J gene TRBJ1-2, with TRBD1 matching over 9 bases. This CDR3 has 14 amino acids. The V gene end was trimmed by 7 bases and the J gene end by 4 bases; junction bases not matched to a gene: 7. CDR1 and CDR2 from the germline V gene are ENHRY and SYGVKD. For the CDR3, the DNA is TGTGCCATCAACTCCGGGACAGGGATCTATGGCTACACCTTC. This codes for CAINSGTGIYGYTF.

There are a few counts of this clonotype. The chain couples TRBV15 to TRBJ2-1; D is ambiguous. The CDR3 length is 11 residues. Germline V gene lookup returns CDR1 LNHNV and CDR2 YYDKDF (reference sequence). V gave up 1 base and J gave up 9 bases, with 4 bases separating them. CDR3 DNA sequence: TGTGCCACCAGCAGAGTTGTTGAGCAGTTCTTC. Amino acids: CATSRVVEQFF.

The rearrangement joins TRBV7-2 to TRBJ2-5, with D unclear. The CDR3 consists of 15 residues. V was trimmed by 3 bases and J by 9 bases, leaving 20 bases between them. In germline, CDR1 is SGHTA, CDR2 FQGNSA. The CDR3: CASSFGRPPYAAQYF. Written as DNA, the CDR3 is TGTGCCAGCAGCTTCGGCAGACCTCCCTATGCGGCCCAGTACTTC.

The chain carries TRBV25-1 and TRBJ2-5; 8 bases line up with TRBD2. CDR1 MGHDK and CDR2 SYGVNS come from the germline V gene. The CDR3 is 16 residues long. J was trimmed by 4 bases and V by 6 bases; bases with no gene match: 13. For the CDR3, the DNA is TGTGCCAGCAGCCAAGGGGCGAGCGGGGGATCAGAGACCCAGTACTTC. Amino acid sequence: CASSQGASGGSETQYF. The variable domain in full, completed from reference TRBV25-1 and TRBJ2-5, reads EADIYQTPRYLVIGTGKKITLECSQTMGHDKMYWYQQDPGMELHLIHYSYGVNSTEKGDLSSESTVSRIRTEHFPLTLESARPSHTSQYLCASSQGASGGSETQYFGPGTRLLVL.

Only one count was recorded for this clonotype. V is TRBV29-1 and J is TRBJ2-7; 9 bases line up with TRBD1. From germline, CDR1 is SQVTM and CDR2 ANQGSEA. This CDR3 is built from 13 residues. Losses at the gene ends were 6 bases for V and 4 bases for J; bases not matched to a gene: 7. CDR3 in DNA: TGCAGCGTGGGACAGGGCTTCAGGTACGAGCAGTACTTC. It encodes CSVGQGFRYEQYF.

This clonotype was observed a few times. This chain joins TRBV19 and TRBJ1-3; maybe TRBD1 (5 bases). The CDR3 spans 14 residues. Looked up from germline, CDR1 is LNHDA and CDR2 is SQIVND (reference sequence). Trimming removed 8 bases at V and 0 bases at J, with 11 bases between. DNA of the CDR3: TGTGCCAGTGCAGACAGCAACTCTGGAAACACCATATATTTT. Protein product: CASADSNSGNTIYF.

The V call is TRBV7-2, the J call TRBJ1-1; D possibly corresponds to TRBD1 (5 bases). Between the trimmed V and J ends, which lost 2 bases and 14 bases, there was a span of 21 bases. CDR1 and CDR2 from the germline V gene are SGHTA and FQGNSA. CDR3 length: 14 residues. The CDR3 region is CASSLPGTPTLGFF. Here the CDR3 DNA reads TGTGCCAGCAGCTTACCCGGGACCCCGACGCTAGGCTTCTTT.

V usage is TRBV10-3 and J usage is TRBJ1-1; 8 nucleotides line up with TRBD1. Per germline, CDR1 ENHRY and CDR2 SYGVKD. Trimming cost V 2 bases and J 2 bases; bases outside gene matches: 4. The length of the CDR3 is 15 residues. The CDR3 DNA follows: TGTGCCATCAGTGAGGCGGACAGGGTTAACACTGAAGCTTTCTTT. Its protein is CAISEADRVNTEAFF.

This chain links TRBV5-1 with TRBJ1-5, with D hard to call. Between the trimmed V and J ends, which lost 4 bases and 1 base, there was a span of 12 bases. CDR3 length: 15 residues. The germline CDR1 and CDR2 sequences are SGHRS and YFSETQ. Written as DNA, the CDR3 is TGCGCCAGCAGCCAGTATTCACCGAGCAATCAGCCCCAGCATTTT. It yields the protein CASSQYSPSNQPQHF.

In its sample, this clonotype was seen many times. This chain links TRBV29-1 with TRBJ1-2; D is perhaps TRBD1 (6 bases). The ends were cut back, 0 bases at V and 8 bases at J, with 13 bases in the middle. From germline, CDR1 is SQVTM and CDR2 ANQGSEA. The CDR3 sequence is 13 residues long. The CDR3 DNA sequence: TGCAGCGTTGAAGATCCGGGGGGCAAGGGCTACACCTTC. Its protein product is CSVEDPGGKGYTF.

The chain combines TRBV16 with TRBJ2-7; a possible D gene is TRBD1 (6 bases). CDR3 size: 15 residues. Trimming removed 4 bases at V and 1 base at J, with 14 bases between. CDR1 and CDR2 (germline): KGHSY, FQNENV. The CDR3 spells CASSRGGQYSYEQYF. The CDR3 DNA follows: TGTGCCAGCAGCCGAGGCGGACAGTATTCCTACGAGCAGTACTTC.

This rearrangement joins TRBV20-1 to TRBJ2-6; D perhaps matches TRBD1 (5 bases). The V and J ends lost 5 bases and 4 bases respectively, with 18 bases between them. Per the germline V gene, CDR1 is DFQATT and CDR2 is SNEGSKA (reference sequence). The CDR3 sequence is 16 residues long. CDR3 region: CSAVVTQASGANVLTF. The CDR3 DNA reads TGCAGTGCTGTCGTTACACAGGCGAGCGGGGCCAACGTCCTGACTTTC.

The sample holds many counts of this clonotype. A read error may be the cause here, since a much bigger clone is one base away. This chain links TRBV29-1 with TRBJ1-1, with D hard to call. Trimming pared 6 bases from V and 1 base from J, leaving 6 bases between. The CDR3 has 11 amino acids. From germline, CDR1 is SQVTM and CDR2 ANQGSEA. CDR3 sequence: CSVEKNTEAFF. The CDR3 bases are TGCAGCGTCGAGAAGAACACTGAAGCTTTCTTT.

This chain joins TRBV20-1 and TRBJ2-7; no firm D call. The CDR3 runs to 13 residues. Germline-derived CDR1 and CDR2 are DFQATT and SNEGSKA (reference sequence). The CDR3 sequence is CSGRGGKNYEQYF. The CDR3 DNA reads TGCAGCGGACGCGGTGGGAAGAACTACGAGCAGTACTTC.

The gene calls are TRBV25-1 and TRBJ2-7; D might be TRBD1 or TRBD2, each matching 6 bases. Germline loops: CDR1 MGHDK, CDR2 SYGVNS. This CDR3 spans 13 amino acids. V gave up 4 bases and J gave up 2 bases, with 9 bases separating them. CDR3 DNA: TGTGCCAGCAGTGGTCGGGGGCCCTACGAGCAGTACTTC. This translates into CASSGRGPYEQYF.

The rearrangement joins TRBV2 to TRBJ1-2, with 7 bases lining up with TRBD1. V lost 8 bases and J lost 8; bases outside the gene matches: 8. CDR1 SNHLY and CDR2 FYNNEI come from the germline V gene. The CDR3 has 12 amino acids. The CDR3 sequence is CASVTGVGGYTF. The CDR3 DNA follows: TGTGCCAGCGTTACAGGGGTAGGAGGCTACACCTTC.

This clonotype was counted ten times or more. The rearrangement links TRBV29-1 to TRBJ1-1; D is ambiguous. V dropped 6 bases and J dropped 0 bases, with 2 bases sitting between them. Germline lookup yields CDR1 SQVTM and CDR2 ANQGSEA. This CDR3 comprises 10 residues. Written as DNA, the CDR3 is TGCAGCGTGGTGAACACTGAAGCTTTCTTT. Its protein product is CSVVNTEAFF.

The V gene is TRBV10-3, the J gene TRBJ1-2, with 10 bases aligning to TRBD1. The CDR3 sequence is 13 residues long. Germline CDR1 and CDR2: ENHRY and SYGVKD. The ends lost 11 bases at V and 7 bases at J; junction bases unmatched: 10. DNA of the CDR3: TGTGCCTCGACAGGGGGCGCATCCGTTGGCTACACCTTC. It translates to CASTGGASVGYTF.

CDR3 sequence (DNA): TGTGCCAGCAGCTTCATGACAGGGGAGCTGTTTTTT. Translated, it gives CASSFMTGELFF. The rearrangement uses TRBV7-2 and TRBJ2-2; D remains unclear. This CDR3 contains 12 residues. Germline V gene lookup returns CDR1 SGHTA and CDR2 FQGNSA. The germline V and J ends were trimmed by 3 bases and 8 bases, with 7 bases remaining between them.